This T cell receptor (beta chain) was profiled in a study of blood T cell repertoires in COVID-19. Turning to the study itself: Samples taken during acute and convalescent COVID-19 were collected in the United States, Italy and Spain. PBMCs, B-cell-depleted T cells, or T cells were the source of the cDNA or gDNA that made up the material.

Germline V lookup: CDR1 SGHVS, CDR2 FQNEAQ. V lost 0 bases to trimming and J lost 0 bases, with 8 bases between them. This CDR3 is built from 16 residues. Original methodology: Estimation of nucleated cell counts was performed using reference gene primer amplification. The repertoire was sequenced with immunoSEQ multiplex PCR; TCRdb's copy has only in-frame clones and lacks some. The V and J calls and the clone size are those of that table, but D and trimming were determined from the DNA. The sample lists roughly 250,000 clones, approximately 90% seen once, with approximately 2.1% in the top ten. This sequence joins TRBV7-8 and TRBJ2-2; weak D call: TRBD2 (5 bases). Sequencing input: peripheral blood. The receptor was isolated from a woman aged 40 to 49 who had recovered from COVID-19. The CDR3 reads CASSLARATNTGELFF. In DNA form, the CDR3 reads TGTGCCAGCAGCTTAGCGAGGGCAACGAACACCGGGGAGCTGTTTTTT.